This TCR beta chain was identified in a study of CD8+ T cells in alopecia areata. Germline CDR1 is SEHNR and CDR2 is FQNEAQ (reference sequence). The CDR3 sequence is 15 residues long. The ends were cut back, 5 bases at V and 3 bases at J, with 16 bases in the middle. RNA extraction was followed by reverse transcription into cDNA, which acted as the sequencing template. Libraries were prepared by immunoSEQ multiplex PCR; TCRdb keeps only in-frame clonotypes and omits some of them. The sample has under 65,000 clones, roughly 46% seen once. Alopecia areata patients provided lesional scalp punch biopsies and peripheral blood, both collected for the study.

The V gene is TRBV7-9, the J gene TRBJ1-1; no clear D gene. Material for sequencing was NKG2D-low CD8+ T cells sorted from blood. The TCR was taken from a human donor with alopecia areata. The CDR3 loop is CASSLVESVDTEAFF. CDR3 nucleotide sequence: TGTGCCAGCAGCCTCGTCGAGTCCGTAGACACTGAAGCTTTCTTT.